A single sample gave rise to the 3 T cell receptor beta chains below, sequenced in a study of PD-1 blockade in classical Hodgkin lymphoma. Using immunoSEQ multiplex PCR, the repertoire was profiled, and TCRdb retains in-frame clones only, with some absent. This table has roughly 100,000 clones, roughly nine tenths appearing once. Time point described: cycle 4 day 1 (C4D1), after about 6 weeks of nivolumab. Relapse after autologous stem cell transplantation occurred in every patient, and brentuximab vedotin exposure varied. The sample consisted of peripheral blood mononuclear cells (PBMCs), taken before the fourth cycle of nivolumab. The receptor set was obtained from a human donor with classical Hodgkin lymphoma.

In this sample, this clone turned up once. J is TRBJ1-1 and V is TRBV11-3; 7 bases agree with TRBD1. Germline V CDR1 and CDR2: SGHNT, YENEEA. The CDR3 has 14 amino acids. The ends lost 1 base at V and 4 bases at J; junction bases unmatched: 3. CDR3 protein: CASSLGTGVTEAFF. The CDR3 DNA sequence: TGTGCCAGCAGCTTAGGTACAGGGGTCACTGAAGCTTTCTTT.

This clone showed up just once. The chain joins TRBV18 to TRBJ1-4; 10 nucleotides match TRBD1. The trim removed 3 bases at V and 7 bases at J, leaving 5 bases unmatched. The germline gives CDR1 KGHSH, CDR2 LQKENI. The CDR3 covers 15 residues. The CDR3 reads CASSPMDRGSEKLFF. The CDR3 DNA follows: TGTGCCAGCTCACCGATGGACAGGGGGTCTGAAAAACTGTTTTTT. The complete variable domain, with remaining parts taken from reference TRBV18 and TRBJ1-4, reads NAGVMQNPRHLVRRRGQEARLRCSPMKGHSHVYWYRQLPEEGLKFMVYLQKENIIDESGMPKERFSAEFPKEGPSILRIQQVVRGDSAAYFCASSPMDRGSEKLFFGSGTQLSVL.

The J gene is TRBJ1-1, the V gene TRBV11-3; D is ambiguous. Trimming took 5 bases from V and 4 from J, leaving 17 bases between them. Germline loops: CDR1 SGHNT, CDR2 YENEEA. The CDR3 runs to 15 residues. The CDR3 nucleotides are TGTGCCAGCAGCCTTCCGAAGGTCTGGGGCACTGAAGCTTTCTTT. It translates to CASSLPKVWGTEAFF.